The rows below give T cell receptor beta chains drawn from one sample of a study of Ad26.COV2.S vaccination and SARS-CoV-2 variants. This table comes from immunoSEQ multiplex PCR, and its TCRdb copy is limited to in-frame clones, with some not included. The repertoire consists of about 350,000 clones, with 70% to 90% occurring once and the leading ten covering roughly 3.1%. Source: peripheral blood, taken in a trial of Ad26.COV2.S vaccine versus placebo. These receptors were taken from a person aged 18-65 years who received the Ad26.COV2.S COVID-19 vaccine or a placebo. Both conserved end residues are part of each CDR3. The order of the fields is CDR3 protein, CDR3 DNA, V gene, J gene, D gene. The D gene is left open where the match is weak.

CASSHGRENTEAFF	TGCGCCAGCAGCCATGGACGGGAGAACACTGAAGCTTTCTTT	TRBV4-3	TRBJ1-1	-
CASSLWGQETQYF	TGTGCCAGCTCCTTATGGGGCCAAGAGACCCAGTACTTC	TRBV12-3/TRBV12-4	TRBJ2-5	-
CASSLWASGDSTFNEQYF	TGTGCCAGCAGCTTATGGGCTAGCGGGGACTCCACCTTCAACGAGCAGTACTTC	TRBV7-2	TRBJ2-7	TRBD2
CAWRPFYGYTF	TGTGCCTGGAGGCCGTTCTATGGCTACACCTTC	TRBV30	TRBJ1-2	-
CSASEKSYEQYF	TGCAGTGCTAGTGAGAAAAGCTACGAGCAGTACTTC	TRBV20-1	TRBJ2-7	-
CASNTPSGGRTFF	TGTGCCAGCAACACCCCGTCAGGGGGCAGGACTTTCTTT	TRBV6-5	TRBJ1-1	TRBD1
CASSTGSGNTIYF	TGTGCCAGCTCAACAGGCTCTGGAAACACCATATATTTT	TRBV18	TRBJ1-3	-
CASSASRVGGQETQYF	TGTGCCAGCTCTGCCAGCAGGGTAGGGGGCCAAGAGACCCAGTACTTC	TRBV18	TRBJ2-5	-
CASGTGMGDAFF	TGTGCCAGCGGGACAGGGATGGGTGATGCTTTCTTT	TRBV6-5	TRBJ1-1	TRBD1
CAISEKQTSTDTQYF	TGTGCCATCAGTGAGAAGCAGACTAGCACAGATACGCAGTATTTT	TRBV10-3	TRBJ2-3	-
CASSEWGDPSTDTQYF	TGCGCCAGCAGTGAATGGGGGGACCCTAGCACAGATACGCAGTATTTT	TRBV10-2	TRBJ2-3	-
CSVRRDSGNTIYF	TGCAGCGTTCGGAGGGACTCTGGAAACACCATATATTTT	TRBV29-1	TRBJ1-3	-
CASSLGHSGAETQYF	TGCGCCAGCAGCTTGGGGCACTCCGGAGCGGAGACCCAGTACTTC	TRBV5-1	TRBJ2-5	-
CAWGGLKGVYEQYF	TGTGCCTGGGGGGGACTTAAGGGTGTCTACGAGCAGTACTTC	TRBV30	TRBJ2-7	-
CASSRGGEETQYF	TGTGCCAGCAGTCGCGGGGGGGAAGAGACCCAGTACTTC	TRBV7-2	TRBJ2-5	TRBD2
CASSGGLGNTGELFF	TGTGCCAGCTCCGGGGGGCTAGGAAACACCGGGGAGCTGTTTTTT	TRBV2	TRBJ2-2	-
CASSYGRSSYNSPLHF	TGTGCCAGCAGTTACGGACGGTCCTCCTATAATTCACCCCTCCACTTT	TRBV27	TRBJ1-6	-
CASSRDSQETQYF	TGTGCCAGCAGTCGGGACAGCCAAGAGACCCAGTACTTC	TRBV2	TRBJ2-5	TRBD1
CASSSYQDTEAFF	TGTGCCAGCAGCTCCTACCAAGACACTGAAGCTTTCTTT	TRBV11-2	TRBJ1-1	-
CASSQTPKPGPSYGYTF	TGTGCCAGCAGCCAGACCCCAAAACCGGGACCCTCTTATGGCTACACCTTC	TRBV5-6	TRBJ1-2	-
CSASPLAGSTDTQYF	TGCAGTGCTAGTCCTCTAGCGGGGAGCACAGATACGCAGTATTTT	TRBV20-1	TRBJ2-3	TRBD2
CASSPLGQGFGNEQFF	TGTGCCAGCTCACCACTGGGACAGGGGTTTGGCAATGAGCAGTTCTTC	TRBV18	TRBJ2-1	TRBD1
CASSNRQGPYIQAFF	TGTGCCAGCAGCAACCGACAGGGGCCGTATATTCAAGCTTTCTTT	TRBV7-2	TRBJ1-1	TRBD1
CASSPTGTANSGNTIYF	TGTGCCAGCAGTCCAACCGGGACAGCGAACTCTGGAAACACCATATATTTT	TRBV6-6	TRBJ1-3	TRBD1
CASSRGGNMYNEQFF	TGTGCCAGTAGTAGGGGGGGGAATATGTACAATGAGCAGTTCTTC	TRBV19	TRBJ2-1	TRBD2
CASSLRQGATYEQYF	TGTGCCAGCAGCTTACGACAGGGAGCGACCTACGAGCAGTACTTC	TRBV7-2	TRBJ2-7	TRBD1
CASSNRDRGEKLFF	TGTGCCAGCAGTAACCGGGACAGGGGTGAAAAACTGTTTTTT	TRBV6-5	TRBJ1-4	TRBD1
CSVTGTYGYTF	TGCAGTGTGACAGGAACCTATGGCTACACCTTC	TRBV20-1	TRBJ1-2	-
CASSLVGSPLHF	TGTGCCAGCAGCTTAGTTGGGTCACCCCTCCACTTT	TRBV7-9	TRBJ1-6	-
CASSYEVGRLRGGYTF	TGTGCCAGCAGTTACGAGGTGGGACGGCTGCGGGGCGGCTACACCTTC	TRBV7-9	TRBJ1-2	-
CASSPGGVGKETQYF	TGTGCCAGCAGTCCAGGGGGCGTTGGAAAAGAGACCCAGTACTTC	TRBV28	TRBJ2-5	TRBD1
CAFSFLAINTGELFF	TGTGCCTTCTCCTTTCTGGCGATCAACACCGGGGAGCTGTTTTTT	TRBV30	TRBJ2-2	-
CSVGEGSSYEQYF	TGCAGCGTTGGGGAAGGCTCCTCCTACGAGCAGTACTTC	TRBV29-1	TRBJ2-7	-
CASSSGAGMETQYF	TGTGCCAGCAGCTCGGGGGCAGGGATGGAGACCCAGTACTTC	TRBV11-3	TRBJ2-5	-
CASSSGQNSPLHF	TGCGCCAGCAGCTCAGGACAGAATTCACCCCTCCACTTT	TRBV5-1	TRBJ1-6	-
CASSDNAGNTQYF	TGTGCCAGCAGCGATAATGCAGGGAATACGCAGTATTTT	TRBV9	TRBJ2-3	-
CASSPRNGELFF	TGTGCCAGCAGCCCTAGGAACGGGGAGCTGTTTTTT	TRBV7-8	TRBJ2-2	-
CASSPDRGHWVAFF	TGTGCCAGCTCACCGGACAGGGGGCACTGGGTGGCTTTCTTT	TRBV18	TRBJ1-1	TRBD1
CASSPAGVTEAFF	TGTGCCAGCAGCCCAGCTGGGGTCACTGAAGCTTTCTTT	TRBV6-6	TRBJ1-1	-
CASSQDRGRVRKLFF	TGCGCCAGCAGCCAGGACAGGGGGAGAGTGCGAAAACTGTTTTTT	TRBV4-1	TRBJ1-4	TRBD1
CASSGTGAYSPLHF	TGTGCCAGCAGTGGGACAGGGGCTTATTCACCCCTCCACTTT	TRBV2	TRBJ1-6	TRBD1
CASSLGAETQYF	TGCGCCAGCAGCTTAGGGGCCGAGACCCAGTACTTC	TRBV5-1	TRBJ2-5	-
CASKDQETQYF	TGTGCCAGCAAGGACCAAGAGACCCAGTACTTC	TRBV28	TRBJ2-5	-
CASSRGQGARNEQFF	TGTGCCAGCAGTCGCGGACAGGGGGCGCGGAATGAGCAGTTCTTC	TRBV2	TRBJ2-1	TRBD1
CASSLLGTGFRYEQFF	TGTGCCAGCAGCCTATTAGGGACGGGATTCCGATATGAGCAGTTCTTC	TRBV14	TRBJ2-1	-
CASSYETGFLGYGYTF	TGCGCCAGCAGCTATGAAACAGGGTTCCTGGGCTATGGCTACACCTTC	TRBV4-1	TRBJ1-2	-
CASSQNTLGGGFTDTQYF	TGTGCCAGCAGCCAAAACACCCTAGGCGGGGGTTTCACAGATACGCAGTATTTT	TRBV14	TRBJ2-3	TRBD2
CASSVATGTSNTEAFF	TGTGCCAGCAGCGTAGCGACCGGGACGTCGAACACTGAAGCTTTCTTT	TRBV9	TRBJ1-1	-
CASSPFRGYEQYF	TGTGCCAGCAGCCCATTCCGGGGCTACGAGCAGTACTTC	TRBV6-2/TRBV6-3	TRBJ2-7	-
CASSPVKGNGGELFF	TGCGCCAGCTCCCCGGTCAAGGGGAACGGCGGGGAGCTGTTTTTT	TRBV5-1	TRBJ2-2	-
CATSDFGRGSGANVLTF	TGTGCCACCAGTGATTTTGGCAGGGGGAGCGGGGCCAACGTCCTGACTTTC	TRBV24-1	TRBJ2-6	TRBD1
CASSPQPYEQYF	TGTGCCAGCAGCCCCCAACCCTACGAGCAGTACTTC	TRBV6-6	TRBJ2-7	-
CASSSDRGGYTF	TGTGCCAGCAGCTCCGACAGGGGCGGCTACACCTTC	TRBV11-2	TRBJ1-2	TRBD1
CASRDRGQSEKLFF	TGTGCCAGCAGGGACAGGGGGCAAAGTGAAAAACTGTTTTTT	TRBV3-1/TRBV3-2	TRBJ1-4	TRBD1